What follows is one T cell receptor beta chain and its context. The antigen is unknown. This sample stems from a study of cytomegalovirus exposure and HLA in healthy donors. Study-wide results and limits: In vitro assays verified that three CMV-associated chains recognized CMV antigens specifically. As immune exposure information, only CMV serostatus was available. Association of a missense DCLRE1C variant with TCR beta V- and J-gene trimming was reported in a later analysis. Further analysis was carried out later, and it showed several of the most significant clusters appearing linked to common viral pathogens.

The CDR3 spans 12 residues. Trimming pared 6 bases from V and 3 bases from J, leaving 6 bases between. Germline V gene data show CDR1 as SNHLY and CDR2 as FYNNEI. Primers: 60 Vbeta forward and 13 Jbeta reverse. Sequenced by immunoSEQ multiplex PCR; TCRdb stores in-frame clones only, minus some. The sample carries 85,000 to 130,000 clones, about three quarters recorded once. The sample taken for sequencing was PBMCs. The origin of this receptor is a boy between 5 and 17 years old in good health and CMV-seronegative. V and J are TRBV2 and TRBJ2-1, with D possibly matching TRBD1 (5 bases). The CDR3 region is CASSDSYNEQFF. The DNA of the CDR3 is TGTGCCAGCAGCGACAGCTACAATGAGCAGTTCTTC.